The text below deals with one T cell receptor beta chain. Assay used: immunoSEQ multiplex PCR; TCRdb lists only in-frame clones, some missing. The data hold about 200,000 clones, with approximately 85% observed a single time. The source of the sample is a study of blood T cell repertoires in COVID-19. This TCR was recovered from a human donor with active or convalescent COVID-19. The donor label of this sample is uncertain. The specimen was peripheral blood.

The chain's CDR3 is CASRSRGHGELFF. The CDR3 nucleotides are TGTGCCAGCAGGTCCAGGGGTCACGGGGAGCTGTTTTTT. This chain uses TRBV6-5 with TRBJ2-2; D is possibly TRBD1 (6 bases). There are 13 residues in the CDR3. Trimming pared 6 bases from V and 7 bases from J, leaving 12 bases between. The germline gives CDR1 MNHEY, CDR2 SVGAGI.